These 14 T cell receptor beta chains share one sample of origin, sequenced in a study of CD8+ T cells in alopecia areata. As to treatment: oral pan-JAK inhibitor, 5-10 mg twice daily. cDNA serving as the sequencing template came from extracted, reverse transcribed RNA. Generated by immunoSEQ multiplex PCR, the TCRdb table keeps only in-frame clones and is missing some. The sample carries hundreds of thousands of clones, around 64% recorded once. The input for sequencing was CD4+ T cells sorted from blood, taken at week 52, from a patient treated with tofacitinib. The receptor source for this set is a human donor with alopecia areata.

V is TRBV29-1 and J is TRBJ2-5; no clear D gene. This CDR3 is built from 12 residues. The V end was cut by 8 bases, the J end by 1 base, with 11 bases between. Germline loops: CDR1 SQVTM, CDR2 ANQGSEA. The CDR3 DNA is TGCAGCAGTAGGGAAATCCAAGAGACCCAGTACTTC. Translating gives CSSREIQETQYF. Full variable domain (missing parts from reference TRBV29-1 and TRBJ2-5): SAVISQKPSRDICQRGTSLTIQCQVDSQVTMMFWYRQQPGQSLTLIATANQGSEATYESGFVIDKFPISRPNLTFSTLTVSNMSPEDSSIYLCSSREIQETQYFGPGTRLLVL.

The chain combines TRBV6-5 with TRBJ2-1; D is possibly TRBD2 (5 bases). This CDR3 has 14 amino acids. The germline V and J ends were trimmed by 4 bases and 2 bases, with 9 bases remaining between them. The germline V gene has CDR1 MNHEY and CDR2 SVGAGI. CDR3: CASSSPSPYNEQFF. DNA for the CDR3: TGTGCCAGCAGTTCACCTAGCCCCTACAATGAGCAGTTCTTC.

The gene calls are TRBV27 and TRBJ2-1; D might be TRBD1 (6 bases). This CDR3 comprises 18 residues. CDR1 and CDR2 (germline): MNHEY, SMNVEV (reference sequence). Trimming stripped 7 bases from V and 8 bases from J, with 30 bases between. The CDR3 region is CASTLRGWETQGLDEQFF. The CDR3 DNA sequence: TGTGCCAGCACCCTTAGGGGGTGGGAGACTCAAGGTCTCGATGAGCAGTTCTTC.

Remarks on this clone: Other DNA sequences in this sample translate to the same CDR3. The rearrangement joins TRBV18 to TRBJ2-3; D is ambiguous. The CDR3 runs 11 residues. V shed 3 bases and J shed 2 bases, with 0 bases lying between them. Germline assignment: CDR1 KGHSH and CDR2 LQKENI. CDR3 protein: CASSPTDTQYF. As DNA, the CDR3 is TGTGCCAGCTCACCCACAGATACGCAGTATTTT.

This clone was found a few times. The rearrangement links TRBV7-9 to TRBJ1-4; no definite D call. Trimming cost V 2 bases and J 8 bases, with 6 bases left between them. Germline loops: CDR1 SEHNR, CDR2 FQNEAQ (reference sequence). This CDR3 spans 12 amino acids. The CDR3 sequence: CASSLLSEKLFF. The CDR3 DNA follows: TGTGCCAGCAGCTTATTGAGCGAAAAACTGTTTTTT.

V gene TRBV18 combines with J gene TRBJ1-5; TRBD1 might be the D (6 bases). The CDR3 is made up of 15 amino acids. Trimming took 3 bases from V and 5 from J, leaving 14 bases between them. Germline V gene lookup returns CDR1 KGHSH and CDR2 LQKENI. The CDR3 nucleotides read TGTGCCAGCTCACCCCTACCGGGGGGCGATCAGCCCCAGCATTTT. Its translation is CASSPLPGGDQPQHF.

As for this clone: In the same sample, other DNA sequences code for this CDR3. The chain carries TRBV30 and TRBJ2-7; D gene uncertain. Trimming removed 0 bases from V and 0 bases from J, with 9 bases in between. CDR1 and CDR2 from the germline V gene are GTSNPN and SVGIG (reference sequence). CDR3 size: 14 residues. Written as DNA, the CDR3 is TGTGCCTGGAGTGTAAGGCGAGGCTCCTACGAGCAGTACTTC. Translating it yields CAWSVRRGSYEQYF.

In the case of this clone: Additional DNA sequences in this sample encode the identical CDR3. The rearrangement joins TRBV7-3 to TRBJ2-5, with TRBD1 matching over 7 bases. The CDR3 sequence is 14 residues long. The trim removed 5 bases at V and 1 base at J, leaving 4 bases unmatched. Germline V lookup: CDR1 SGHTA, CDR2 FQGTGA. The CDR3 DNA reads as TGTGCCAGCAGCACAGGGACAGCCCAAGAGACCCAGTACTTC. This translates into CASSTGTAQETQYF.

This chain joins TRBV30 and TRBJ2-7; D ambiguous. This CDR3 region has 11 residues. The germline V gene has CDR1 GTSNPN and CDR2 SVGIG (reference sequence). V lost 0 bases, J lost 4 bases, and 4 bases lay in between. The CDR3 DNA reads as TGTGCCTGGAGTGTACAATACGAGCAGTACTTC. The encoded protein is CAWSVQYEQYF.

This clone was observed a single time. The chain combines TRBV29-1 with TRBJ2-1; D may be TRBD1 or TRBD2 (5 bases each). The CDR3 covers 13 residues. In germline, CDR1 is SQVTM, CDR2 ANQGSEA. Trimming shortened V by 5 bases and J by 3 bases, and 11 bases separated the two germline ends. CDR3 nucleotides: TGCAGCGTTTCGGGGCTCTACTACAATGAGCAGTTCTTC. Translating it yields CSVSGLYYNEQFF.

The chain is built from TRBV29-1 and TRBJ2-2, with D perhaps TRBD1 (6 bases). Germline CDR1 reads SQVTM; CDR2 reads ANQGSEA. V shed 6 bases and J shed 9 bases, with 11 bases lying between them. This CDR3 contains 11 residues. For the CDR3, the DNA is TGCAGCGTCCCCAGGGGAAGGGAGCTGTTTTTT. Protein product: CSVPRGRELFF.

The genes are TRBV4-2 and TRBJ2-7; D unresolved. This CDR3 contains 11 residues. V shed 0 bases and J shed 5 bases, with 2 bases lying between them. Germline values: CDR1 LGHNA, CDR2 YNFKEQ. The CDR3: CASSQDHEQYF. CDR3 nucleotide sequence: TGTGCCAGCAGCCAAGACCACGAGCAGTACTTC.

This clone was picked up a small number of times. The CDR3 nucleotides read TGCGCCAACAACAGGGCAACCCGTGAAAAACTGTTTTTT. Translation: CANNRATREKLFF. The genes are TRBV23-1 and TRBJ1-4; tentative D call: TRBD1 (6 bases). TRBV23-1 counts as an open reading frame of uncertain function. This CDR3 has 13 residues. The germline V and J ends were trimmed by 10 bases and 7 bases, with 16 bases remaining between them.

This clone was recorded a few times. The rearrangement uses TRBV30 and TRBJ1-5, with D uncertain. The CDR3 totals 13 residues. CDR1 and CDR2 (germline): GTSNPN, SVGIG (reference sequence). Trimming took 5 bases from V and 6 from J, leaving 14 bases between them. CDR3 nucleotide sequence: TGTGCCTGGTCCTCCCAAGGGCCTCAGCCCCAGCATTTT. It encodes CAWSSQGPQPQHF.